Listed here are 15 T cell receptor beta chains from one sample, sequenced in a study of shared clonotypes between healthy human individuals. Profiled with immunoSEQ multiplex PCR; TCRdb holds only in-frame clones, not every one. The top ten clones hold roughly a tenth of a sample with about 340,000 clones, around 67% of them seen once. The specimen was memory CD4+ T cells sorted from blood. Subset reported: CD45RA-negative fraction. The receptors stem from a man in his thirties or forties in good health.

The genes are TRBV7-8 and TRBJ2-5, with a tentative D call TRBD2 (6 bases). CDR1 and CDR2 from the germline V gene are SGHVS and FQNEAQ. V was clipped by 1 base and J by 3 bases, with 30 bases between them. The CDR3 loop spans 21 amino acids. CDR3 DNA sequence: TGTGCCAGCAGCTTAGGACGCCCGGGGGAGTTTTATAGCGGTGAAGAAGAGACCCAGTACTTC. It specifies CASSLGRPGEFYSGEEETQYF.

This clone was observed a few times. The same CDR3 also results from other DNA sequences found in this sample. The gene calls are TRBV11-2 and TRBJ1-3; D is ambiguous. V dropped 3 bases and J dropped 4 bases, with 4 bases sitting between them. This CDR3 spans 12 amino acids. Germline CDR1 is SGHAT and CDR2 is FQNNGV. CDR3 DNA: TGTGCCAGCAGCTTTTCCGGAAACACCATATATTTT. Protein product: CASSFSGNTIYF. Full variable domain (remainder filled in from reference TRBV11-2 and TRBJ1-3): EAGVAQSPRYKIIEKRQSVAFWCNPISGHATLYWYQQILGQGPKLLIQFQNNGVVDDSQLPKDRFSAERLKGVDSTLKIQPAKLEDSAVYLCASSFSGNTIYFGEGSWLTVV.

This clone was detected only once. Different DNA sequences within this sample yield the same CDR3. The V call is TRBV6-6, the J call TRBJ2-5, with a weak D call TRBD2 (6 bases). The CDR3 extends over 14 amino acids. Trimming took 2 bases from V and 5 from J, leaving 12 bases between them. Germline-derived CDR1 and CDR2 are MNHNY and SVGAGI (reference sequence). The CDR3: CASSYPGGGETQYF. In nucleotides, the CDR3 is TGTGCCAGCAGTTACCCCGGGGGTGGGGAGACCCAGTACTTC.

This clone was seen just once. The V call is TRBV5-4, the J call TRBJ1-2; 12 bases agree with TRBD1. Losses at the gene ends were 0 bases for V and 8 bases for J; bases not matched to a gene: 8. CDR1 SGHNT and CDR2 YYREEE come from the germline V gene (reference sequence). CDR3 length: 16 amino acids. The CDR3 loop reads CASSLAVGQGALGYTF. CDR3 in DNA: TGTGCCAGCAGCTTGGCCGTGGGACAGGGGGCGCTGGGCTACACCTTC.

The J gene is TRBJ2-7, the V gene TRBV11-2; D is unresolved. Germline V gene sequence: CDR1 SGHAT, CDR2 FQNNGV. The CDR3 covers 14 residues. The ends were cut back, 4 bases at V and 2 bases at J, with 12 bases in the middle. CDR3: CASSSRPKAYEQYF. Here the CDR3 DNA reads TGTGCCAGCAGCTCGCGCCCGAAAGCCTACGAGCAGTACTTC. The full variable domain, rest sourced from reference TRBV11-2 and TRBJ2-7, is EAGVAQSPRYKIIEKRQSVAFWCNPISGHATLYWYQQILGQGPKLLIQFQNNGVVDDSQLPKDRFSAERLKGVDSTLKIQPAKLEDSAVYLCASSSRPKAYEQYFGPGTRLTVT.

This rearrangement joins TRBV11-2 to TRBJ2-3; TRBD2 is a possible D gene (5 bases). CDR1 is SGHAT, CDR2 FQNNGV, per germline. This CDR3 is 15 amino acids long. V shed 1 base and J shed 2 bases, with 10 bases lying between them. For the CDR3, the DNA is TGTGCCAGCAGCTTAGGGAGCGGACCCACAGATACGCAGTATTTT. Translating gives CASSLGSGPTDTQYF.

The J gene is TRBJ2-3, the V gene TRBV30; 8 nucleotides line up with TRBD1. Germline lookup yields CDR1 GTSNPN and CDR2 SVGIG (reference sequence). This CDR3 has 13 amino acids. Trimming took 3 bases from V and 6 from J; bases not matched to a gene: 5. The CDR3 protein is CAWRVRGPDTQYF. CDR3 coding DNA: TGTGCCTGGAGGGTCAGGGGGCCGGATACGCAGTATTTT.

V and J are TRBV19 and TRBJ2-7; D assignment may be TRBD1 or TRBD2 (5 bases each). Trimming cost V 4 bases and J 6 bases, with 22 bases left between them. The CDR3 covers 16 residues. Germline-derived CDR1 and CDR2 are LNHDA and SQIVND (reference sequence). The CDR3 region has the DNA TGTGCCAGTAGTACCTTCAACGGGGCCCCAGAGGGCGAGCAGTACTTC. The encoded protein is CASSTFNGAPEGEQYF.

The V and J genes are TRBV5-5 and TRBJ1-5, with D uncertain. Germline CDR1 and CDR2: SGHKS and YYEKEE (reference sequence). This CDR3 region has 15 residues. V dropped 0 bases and J dropped 6 bases, with 13 bases sitting between them. CDR3: CASSLDDRGTQPQHF. For the CDR3, the DNA is TGTGCCAGCAGCTTGGATGATCGGGGAACTCAGCCCCAGCATTTT.

The V and J genes are TRBV27 and TRBJ2-1; TRBD2 matches at 12 bases. Germline CDR1 MNHEY, CDR2 SMNVEV (reference sequence). The CDR3 runs to 16 residues. V shed 4 bases and J 8 bases; nucleotides not matched to a gene: 9. Written as DNA, the CDR3 is TGTGCCAGCAGTTCCCACTCTAGCGGGAGGGCCGATGAGCAGTTCTTC. It translates to CASSSHSSGRADEQFF.

The chain joins TRBV5-1 to TRBJ2-7; TRBD1 aligns across 7 bases. CDR1 is SGHRS, CDR2 YFSETQ, per germline. The V gene end was trimmed by 4 bases and the J gene end by 0 bases; junction bases not matched to a gene: 4. The CDR3 extends over 14 amino acids. CDR3: CASSTGESSYEQYF. The CDR3, as DNA: TGCGCCAGCAGCACAGGGGAGAGCTCCTACGAGCAGTACTTC.

A word on this clone: At the DNA level, this CDR3 is encoded by other sequences in the same sample as well. The chain employs TRBV10-3 and TRBJ2-7; 10 nucleotides agree with TRBD2. From germline, CDR1 is ENHRY and CDR2 SYGVKD. V lost 9 bases to trimming and J lost 7 bases; unmatched junction nucleotides: 12. This CDR3 spans 14 amino acids. CDR3 sequence reads: CAISGLADAGEQYF. The CDR3 DNA sequence: TGTGCCATTAGCGGACTAGCGGATGCCGGGGAGCAGTACTTC.

This chain uses TRBV27 with TRBJ2-1, with TRBD2 identical over 10 bases. CDR1 is MNHEY, CDR2 SMNVEV, per germline (reference sequence). The V and J ends lost 3 bases and 8 bases, in that order; junction bases with no gene match: 10. The CDR3 runs to 16 residues. CDR3 sequence: CASSFLASGSMDEQFF. The CDR3 DNA reads TGTGCCAGCAGTTTTTTGGCTAGCGGGAGTATGGATGAGCAGTTCTTC.

The chain combines TRBV6-4 with TRBJ1-2, with D perhaps matching TRBD1 (5 bases). V lost 6 bases and J lost 7, with 21 bases in between. This CDR3 has 15 residues. The V gene's germline CDR1 is MRHNA and CDR2 SNTAGT. CDR3 loop: CASSSSGTTFSGYTF. CDR3 DNA sequence: TGTGCCAGCAGCTCCTCCGGGACTACCTTCTCTGGCTACACCTTC.

This chain joins TRBV6-5 and TRBJ2-3; D ambiguous. The V gene's germline CDR1 is MNHEY and CDR2 SVGAGI. The V gene lost 7 bases and the J gene lost 0 bases, with 14 bases spanning the gap. The length of the CDR3 is 15 residues. Here the CDR3 reads CASMPNRISTDTQYF. The CDR3 region has the DNA TGTGCCAGCATGCCTAACCGTATTAGCACAGATACGCAGTATTTT.